A selection of T cell receptor beta chains follows, all from one sample in a study of T cell responses to AZD1222 COVID-19 vaccine. Some clones are missing from TCRdb's copy, which holds only in-frame ones; the method was immunoSEQ multiplex PCR. The sample lists 100,000 to 150,000 clones, 85% to 95% occurring once. Sequences were derived from peripheral blood, sampled on day 0 of AZD1222 vaccination. Every receptor here comes from an adult in good health. The CDR3 runs from the conserved cysteine through the conserved F or W. D genes are given only for firm matches. Clone size is stated in some rows and not others, as once, few, many or a class when expanded.

clone size: few; D gene: -; J gene: TRBJ2-7; V gene: TRBV19; CDR3 protein: CASSMEGMLTYEQYF; CDR3 DNA: TGTGCCAGTAGTATGGAAGGGATGTTGACCTACGAGCAGTACTTC
clone size: -; D gene: -; J gene: TRBJ1-2; V gene: TRBV4-3; CDR3 protein: CASSQDVGQGQGYTF; CDR3 DNA: TGCGCCAGCAGCCAAGATGTAGGCCAGGGGCAGGGCTACACCTTC
clone size: -; D gene: TRBD1; J gene: TRBJ1-1; V gene: TRBV29-1; CDR3 protein: CSSGRQGAYTEAFF; CDR3 DNA: TGCAGCTCGGGGAGACAGGGGGCTTACACTGAAGCTTTCTTT
clone size: once; D gene: -; J gene: TRBJ1-4; V gene: TRBV15; CDR3 protein: CATTRGPENEKLFF; CDR3 DNA: TGTGCCACCACAAGAGGGCCGGAGAATGAAAAACTGTTTTTT
clone size: -; D gene: -; J gene: TRBJ1-2; V gene: TRBV9; CDR3 protein: CASTSAFGYTF; CDR3 DNA: TGTGCCAGCACGTCGGCCTTTGGCTACACCTTC
clone size: -; D gene: -; J gene: TRBJ2-1; V gene: TRBV10-3; CDR3 protein: CAIRSTTRYNEQFF; CDR3 DNA: TGTGCCATCAGATCGACCACTAGATACAATGAGCAGTTCTTC
clone size: few; D gene: -; J gene: TRBJ1-1; V gene: TRBV27; CDR3 protein: CASSFSTGTVAFF; CDR3 DNA: TGTGCCAGCAGTTTCTCGACAGGCACCGTAGCTTTCTTT
clone size: -; D gene: -; J gene: TRBJ2-2; V gene: TRBV29-1; CDR3 protein: CSVHQATGELFF; CDR3 DNA: TGCAGCGTTCACCAGGCGACCGGGGAGCTGTTTTTT
clone size: -; D gene: TRBD2; J gene: TRBJ2-1; V gene: TRBV7-6; CDR3 protein: CASSLSGTSYNEQFF; CDR3 DNA: TGTGCCAGCAGCTTATCCGGGACTAGCTACAATGAGCAGTTCTTC
clone size: -; D gene: TRBD2; J gene: TRBJ2-1; V gene: TRBV9; CDR3 protein: CASSEAAAGGLDEQFF; CDR3 DNA: TGTGCCAGCAGCGAGGCCGCGGCGGGAGGCCTGGATGAGCAGTTCTTC
clone size: -; D gene: TRBD2; J gene: TRBJ2-7; V gene: TRBV10-3; CDR3 protein: CATLTSGREYEQYF; CDR3 DNA: TGTGCCACCCTAACTAGCGGGAGAGAGTACGAGCAGTACTTC
clone size: -; D gene: TRBD1; J gene: TRBJ1-4; V gene: TRBV6-5; CDR3 protein: CASSYKGGGREKLFF; CDR3 DNA: TGTGCCAGCAGTTACAAAGGGGGCGGTAGAGAAAAACTGTTTTTT
clone size: once; D gene: -; J gene: TRBJ1-5; V gene: TRBV7-8; CDR3 protein: CASSQTSYSNQPQHF; CDR3 DNA: TGTGCCAGCAGCCAAACATCGTATAGCAATCAGCCCCAGCATTTT
clone size: -; D gene: -; J gene: TRBJ1-6; V gene: TRBV23-1; CDR3 protein: CASSQWGDYNSPLHF; CDR3 DNA: TGCGCCAGCAGTCAATGGGGTGACTATAATTCACCCCTCCACTTT
clone size: -; D gene: -; J gene: TRBJ2-1; V gene: TRBV12-3/TRBV12-4; CDR3 protein: CASSFQGPSEQFF; CDR3 DNA: TGTGCCAGCAGTTTCCAGGGCCCTAGTGAGCAGTTCTTC
clone size: -; D gene: TRBD1; J gene: TRBJ1-1; V gene: TRBV5-1; CDR3 protein: CASSLDRGVNTEAFF; CDR3 DNA: TGCGCCAGCAGCTTGGACAGGGGCGTTAACACTGAAGCTTTCTTT
clone size: -; D gene: -; J gene: TRBJ2-3; V gene: TRBV4-2; CDR3 protein: CASGQATDTQYF; CDR3 DNA: TGTGCCAGCGGCCAAGCGACAGATACGCAGTATTTT
clone size: once; D gene: TRBD1; J gene: TRBJ1-6; V gene: TRBV7-9; CDR3 protein: CASSGGTGSSPLHF; CDR3 DNA: TGTGCCAGCAGCGGAGGGACAGGTTCTTCACCCCTCCACTTT
clone size: -; D gene: -; J gene: TRBJ2-4; V gene: TRBV4-3; CDR3 protein: CASSQDLFVAKNIQYF; CDR3 DNA: TGCGCCAGCAGCCAAGATCTTTTCGTGGCCAAAAACATTCAGTACTTC
clone size: -; D gene: TRBD2; J gene: TRBJ2-1; V gene: TRBV4-3; CDR3 protein: CASSQTRLAGSYNEQFF; CDR3 DNA: TGCGCCAGCAGCCAAACCCGACTAGCGGGCTCCTACAATGAGCAGTTCTTC
clone size: -; D gene: -; J gene: TRBJ1-5; V gene: TRBV7-2; CDR3 protein: CASSSRKGGDNQPQHF; CDR3 DNA: TGTGCCAGCAGTTCTCGAAAGGGGGGAGACAATCAGCCCCAGCATTTT
clone size: few; D gene: TRBD1; J gene: TRBJ1-2; V gene: TRBV4-3; CDR3 protein: CASSQLTGGPGYTF; CDR3 DNA: TGCGCCAGCAGCCAATTGACAGGGGGTCCAGGCTACACCTTC
clone size: few; D gene: TRBD1; J gene: TRBJ2-7; V gene: TRBV7-6; CDR3 protein: CASSPTGSSYEQYF; CDR3 DNA: TGTGCCAGCAGCCCGACAGGGTCGTCCTACGAGCAGTACTTC
clone size: -; D gene: TRBD1; J gene: TRBJ1-1; V gene: TRBV3-1/TRBV3-2; CDR3 protein: CASSQTGKTEAFF; CDR3 DNA: TGTGCCAGCAGCCAGACAGGGAAGACTGAAGCTTTCTTT
clone size: -; D gene: TRBD1; J gene: TRBJ2-1; V gene: TRBV18; CDR3 protein: CASSPWGQGYNEQFF; CDR3 DNA: TGTGCCAGCTCACCGTGGGGACAGGGGTACAATGAGCAGTTCTTC
clone size: -; D gene: TRBD2; J gene: TRBJ2-1; V gene: TRBV6-2/TRBV6-3; CDR3 protein: CASSLPRFSASGVDNEQFF; CDR3 DNA: TGTGCCAGCAGTTTACCTCGATTTTCGGCTAGCGGGGTAGACAATGAGCAGTTCTTC
clone size: few; D gene: -; J gene: TRBJ2-3; V gene: TRBV6-5; CDR3 protein: CASSYVGSRGGNTQYF; CDR3 DNA: TGTGCCAGCAGTTACGTTGGTAGTCGAGGGGGGAATACGCAGTATTTT
clone size: -; D gene: TRBD1; J gene: TRBJ1-4; V gene: TRBV9; CDR3 protein: CASSVEPRGYNEKLFF; CDR3 DNA: TGTGCCAGCAGCGTAGAGCCCAGGGGGTATAATGAAAAACTGTTTTTT
clone size: few; D gene: -; J gene: TRBJ1-6; V gene: TRBV27; CDR3 protein: CASGTGSSYNSPLHF; CDR3 DNA: TGTGCCAGCGGAACAGGGAGCTCCTATAATTCACCCCTCCACTTT
clone size: few; D gene: TRBD2; J gene: TRBJ2-3; V gene: TRBV24-1; CDR3 protein: CATSEAVASGGASTDTQYF; CDR3 DNA: TGTGCCACCAGTGAAGCTGTGGCTAGCGGGGGGGCCAGCACAGATACGCAGTATTTT
clone size: once; D gene: -; J gene: TRBJ1-1; V gene: TRBV30; CDR3 protein: CAWSWAGWVTEAFF; CDR3 DNA: TGTGCCTGGAGTTGGGCAGGGTGGGTAACTGAAGCTTTCTTT
clone size: -; D gene: TRBD2; J gene: TRBJ2-2; V gene: TRBV6-2/TRBV6-3; CDR3 protein: CASSYRSGGAHGELFF; CDR3 DNA: TGTGCCAGCAGTTACAGAAGCGGGGGGGCACACGGGGAGCTGTTTTTT
clone size: -; D gene: TRBD2; J gene: TRBJ2-7; V gene: TRBV7-9; CDR3 protein: CASSLEGGLVVYEQYF; CDR3 DNA: TGTGCCAGCAGCTTAGAAGGGGGACTAGTTGTTTACGAGCAGTACTTC
clone size: -; D gene: -; J gene: TRBJ1-4; V gene: TRBV7-2; CDR3 protein: CASSPWDNEKLFF; CDR3 DNA: TGTGCCAGCAGCCCCTGGGACAACGAAAAACTGTTTTTT
clone size: -; D gene: TRBD1; J gene: TRBJ2-1; V gene: TRBV7-2; CDR3 protein: CASSLGWDRVERFF; CDR3 DNA: TGTGCCAGCAGCTTAGGCTGGGACAGGGTTGAGCGGTTCTTC
clone size: few; D gene: -; J gene: TRBJ2-5; V gene: TRBV7-2; CDR3 protein: CASSLVRSGVGETQYF; CDR3 DNA: TGTGCCAGCAGCTTGGTCCGATCAGGAGTCGGGGAGACCCAGTACTTC
clone size: -; D gene: -; J gene: TRBJ2-7; V gene: TRBV5-6; CDR3 protein: CASSFPANDEQYF; CDR3 DNA: TGTGCCAGCAGCTTCCCGGCAAACGACGAGCAGTACTTC